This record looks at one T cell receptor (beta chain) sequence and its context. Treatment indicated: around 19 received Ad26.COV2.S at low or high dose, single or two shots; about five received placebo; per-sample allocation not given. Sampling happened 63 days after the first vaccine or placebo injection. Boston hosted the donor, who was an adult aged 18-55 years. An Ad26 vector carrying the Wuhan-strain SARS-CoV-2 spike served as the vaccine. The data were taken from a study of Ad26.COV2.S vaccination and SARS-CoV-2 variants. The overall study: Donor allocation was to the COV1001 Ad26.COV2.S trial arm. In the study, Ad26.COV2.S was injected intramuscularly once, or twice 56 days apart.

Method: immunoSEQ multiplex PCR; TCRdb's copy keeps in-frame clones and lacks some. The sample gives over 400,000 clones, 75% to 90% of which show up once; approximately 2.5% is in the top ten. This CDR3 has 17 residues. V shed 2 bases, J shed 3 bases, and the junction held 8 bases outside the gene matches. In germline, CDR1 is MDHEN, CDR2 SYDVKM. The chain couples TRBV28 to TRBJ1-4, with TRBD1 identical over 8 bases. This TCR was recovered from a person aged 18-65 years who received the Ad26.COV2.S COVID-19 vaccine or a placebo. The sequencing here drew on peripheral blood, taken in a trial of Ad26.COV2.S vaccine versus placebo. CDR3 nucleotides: TGTGCCAGCAGTTTAGGGGCAGGGGGCCGGGCTAATGAAAAACTGTTTTTT. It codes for CASSLGAGGRANEKLFF.